The entry below describes one T cell receptor beta chain. The data stem from a study of blood T cell repertoires in COVID-19. CDR1 and CDR2 (germline): WSHSY, SAAADI. Trimming took 3 bases from V and 4 from J; bases not matched to a gene: 4. The CDR3 has 15 amino acids. Repertoires were generated with immunoSEQ multiplex PCR, while TCRdb's copy carries only in-frame clones and drops some. This repertoire shows some 300,000 clones, roughly 90% found once; its top ten account for just under 1%. The origin of this receptor is a woman in her twenties or thirties who had recovered from COVID-19. The chain joins TRBV10-2 to TRBJ2-2; 8 bases line up with TRBD1. The sequencing input was PBMCs or T cells enriched from blood (not recorded which). CDR3 protein: CASSDRGRATGELFF. CDR3 nucleotides: TGCGCCAGCAGTGACAGGGGGCGGGCCACCGGGGAGCTGTTTTTT.